The 4 T cell receptor beta chains presented below share a single source sample, sequenced in a study of blood T cell repertoires in COVID-19 (dated by TCRdb to 2018 to 2021). The library was obtained by the immunoSEQ multiplex PCR assay. As stored in TCRdb, this immuneACCESS dataset retains in-frame rearrangements with V and J assigned. A fraction of the clones does not appear; measured against another copy, unresolved V genes explain less than half of the discrepancy, and the remainder lacks a known reason. This sample gives approximately 240,000 clones in total; around nine tenths of them show up just once. 1.9% of the sample goes to the ten largest clones. The source material was PBMCs or T cells enriched from blood (not recorded which). The source is a woman between 18 and 29 years old who had recovered from COVID-19.

The chain uses TRBV7-3 and TRBJ2-7; 7 bases map to TRBD2. The length of the CDR3 is 14 residues. V was pared by 4 bases and J by 7 bases, with 10 bases of the junction left unmatched. Looked up from germline, CDR1 is SGHTA and CDR2 is FQGTGA. In nucleotides, the CDR3 is TGTGCCAGCAGCTCCACCCACGGAGCGGGGGAGCAGTACTTC. Its translation: CASSSTHGAGEQYF. The full variable domain, rest sourced from reference TRBV7-3 and TRBJ2-7, is GAGVSQTPSNKVTEKGKYVELRCDPISGHTALYWYRQSLGQGPEFLIYFQGTGAADDSGLPNDRFFAVRPEGSVSTLKIQRTERGDSAVYLCASSSTHGAGEQYFGPGTRLTVT.

The chain uses TRBV2 and TRBJ2-4; 12 nucleotides align to TRBD1. This CDR3 is built from 14 residues. Unmatched junction bases numbered 4, after V lost 6 bases and J lost 7 bases. From germline, CDR1 is SNHLY and CDR2 FYNNEI. CDR3: CASRMGQGANIQYF. The CDR3 DNA reads as TGTGCCAGCAGGATGGGACAGGGGGCTAACATTCAGTACTTC.

The gene calls are TRBV28 and TRBJ1-5, with TRBD1 as a possible D gene (6 bases). This CDR3 contains 14 residues. Germline CDR1 reads MDHEN; CDR2 reads SYDVKM. The V end was cut by 2 bases, the J end by 2 bases, with 7 bases between. This CDR3 reads CASSLKGGNQPQHF. CDR3 DNA sequence: TGTGCCAGCAGTTTAAAGGGGGGCAATCAGCCCCAGCATTTT.

The chain combines TRBV7-9 with TRBJ2-1; D call uncertain. Trimming removed 5 bases at V and 0 bases at J, with 11 bases between. CDR3 length equals 15 residues. CDR1 is SEHNR, CDR2 FQNEAQ, per germline (reference sequence). In DNA, the CDR3 is TGTGCCAGCAGCGAGCTTTCACCCTCCTACAATGAGCAGTTCTTC. It encodes CASSELSPSYNEQFF.